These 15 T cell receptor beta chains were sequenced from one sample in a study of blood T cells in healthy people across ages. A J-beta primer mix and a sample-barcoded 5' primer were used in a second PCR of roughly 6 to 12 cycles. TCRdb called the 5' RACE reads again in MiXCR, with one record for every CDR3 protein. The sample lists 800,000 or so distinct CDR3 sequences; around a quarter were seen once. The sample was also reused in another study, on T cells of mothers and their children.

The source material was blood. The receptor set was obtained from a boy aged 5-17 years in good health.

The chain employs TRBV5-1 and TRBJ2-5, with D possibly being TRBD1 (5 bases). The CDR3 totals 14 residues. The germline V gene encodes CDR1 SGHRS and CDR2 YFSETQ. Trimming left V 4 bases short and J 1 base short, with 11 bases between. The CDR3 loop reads CASSRGEAQETQYF. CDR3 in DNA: TGCGCCAGCAGCAGGGGTGAGGCCCAAGAGACCCAGTACTTC.

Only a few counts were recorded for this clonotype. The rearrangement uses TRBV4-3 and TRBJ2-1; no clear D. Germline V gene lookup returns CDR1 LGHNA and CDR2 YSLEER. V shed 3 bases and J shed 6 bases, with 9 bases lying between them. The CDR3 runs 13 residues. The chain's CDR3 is CASSQWVTNEQFF. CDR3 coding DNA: TGCGCCAGCAGCCAGTGGGTTACCAATGAGCAGTTCTTC.

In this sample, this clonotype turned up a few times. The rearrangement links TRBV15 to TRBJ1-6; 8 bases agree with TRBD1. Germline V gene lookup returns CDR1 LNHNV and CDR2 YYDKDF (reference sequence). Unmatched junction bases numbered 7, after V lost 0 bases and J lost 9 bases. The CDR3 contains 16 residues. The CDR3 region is CATSRDSGTGFSPLHF. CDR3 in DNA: TGTGCCACCAGCAGAGATTCGGGGACAGGTTTTTCACCCCTCCACTTT.

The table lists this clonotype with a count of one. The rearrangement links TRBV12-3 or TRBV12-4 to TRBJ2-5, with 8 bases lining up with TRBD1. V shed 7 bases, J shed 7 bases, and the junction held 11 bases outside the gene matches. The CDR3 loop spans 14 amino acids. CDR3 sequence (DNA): TGTGCCAGCACGATTACAGGGGGTGGTGGGACCCAGTACTTC. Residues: CASTITGGGGTQYF.

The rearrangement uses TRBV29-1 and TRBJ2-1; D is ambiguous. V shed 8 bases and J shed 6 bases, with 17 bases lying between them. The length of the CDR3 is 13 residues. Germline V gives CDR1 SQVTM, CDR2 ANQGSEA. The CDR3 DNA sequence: TGCAGCTCCCGGTTCGAAACGCGCAATGAGCAGTTCTTC. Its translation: CSSRFETRNEQFF.

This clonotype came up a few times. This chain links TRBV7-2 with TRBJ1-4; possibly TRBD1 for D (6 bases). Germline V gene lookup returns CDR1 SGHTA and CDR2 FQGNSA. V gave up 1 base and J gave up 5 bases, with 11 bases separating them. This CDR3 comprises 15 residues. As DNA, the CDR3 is TGTGCCAGCAGCTTAGTATCCCAGGGGAATGAAAAACTGTTTTTT. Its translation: CASSLVSQGNEKLFF.

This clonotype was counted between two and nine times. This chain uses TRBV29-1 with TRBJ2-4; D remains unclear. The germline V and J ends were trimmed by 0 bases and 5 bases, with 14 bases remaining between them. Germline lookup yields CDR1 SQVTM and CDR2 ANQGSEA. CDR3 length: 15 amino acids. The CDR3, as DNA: TGCAGCGTTGAAGATCCCGGGCGAATCCAAAACATTCAGTACTTC. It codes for CSVEDPGRIQNIQYF.

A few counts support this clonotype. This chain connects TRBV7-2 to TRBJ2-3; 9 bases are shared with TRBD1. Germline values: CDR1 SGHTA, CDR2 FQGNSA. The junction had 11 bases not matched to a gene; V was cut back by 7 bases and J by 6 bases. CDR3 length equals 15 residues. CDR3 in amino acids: CASTLRDRVVDTQYF. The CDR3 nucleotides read TGTGCCAGCACCTTGAGGGACAGGGTAGTGGATACGCAGTATTTT. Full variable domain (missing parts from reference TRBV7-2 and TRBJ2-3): GAGVSQSPSNKVTEKGKDVELRCDPISGHTALYWYRQSLGQGLEFLIYFQGNSAPDKSGLPSDRFSAERTGGSVSTLTIQRTQQEDSAVYLCASTLRDRVVDTQYFGPGTRLTVL.

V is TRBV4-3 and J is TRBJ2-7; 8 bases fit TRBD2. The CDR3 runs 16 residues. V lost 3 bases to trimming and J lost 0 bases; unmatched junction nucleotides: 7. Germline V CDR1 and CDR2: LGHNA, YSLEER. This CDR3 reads CASSQTTSGNSYEQYF. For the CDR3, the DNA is TGCGCCAGCAGCCAGACTACTAGCGGAAACTCCTACGAGCAGTACTTC.

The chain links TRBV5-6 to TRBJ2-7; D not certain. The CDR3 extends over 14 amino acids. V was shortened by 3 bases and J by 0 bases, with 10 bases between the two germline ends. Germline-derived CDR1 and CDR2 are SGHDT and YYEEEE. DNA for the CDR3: TGTGCCAGCAGCTCCCGACACCGCTCCTACGAGCAGTACTTC. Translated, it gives CASSSRHRSYEQYF.

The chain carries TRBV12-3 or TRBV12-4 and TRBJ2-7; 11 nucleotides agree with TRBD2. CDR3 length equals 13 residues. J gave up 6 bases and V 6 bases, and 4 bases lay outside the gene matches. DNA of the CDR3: TGTGCCAGCAGAGTAGCGGGAGGGCCCGAGCAGTACTTC. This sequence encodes CASRVAGGPEQYF.

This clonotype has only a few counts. The CDR3 sequence: CASSYPGGGIDETQYF. For the CDR3, the DNA is TGTGCCAGCAGTTATCCGGGCGGCGGGATAGACGAGACCCAGTACTTC. The chain couples TRBV6-6 to TRBJ2-5, with D perhaps matching TRBD2 (6 bases). CDR1 and CDR2 from the germline V gene are MNHNY and SVGAGI (reference sequence). The CDR3 spans 16 residues. Trimming pared 3 bases from V and 5 bases from J, leaving 19 bases between.

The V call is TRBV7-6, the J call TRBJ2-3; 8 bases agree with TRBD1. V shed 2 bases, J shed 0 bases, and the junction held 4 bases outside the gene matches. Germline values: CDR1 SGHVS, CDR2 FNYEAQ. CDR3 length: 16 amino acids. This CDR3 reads CASSLTTGASTDTQYF. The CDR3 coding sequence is TGTGCCAGCAGCTTAACGACAGGGGCTAGCACAGATACGCAGTATTTT.

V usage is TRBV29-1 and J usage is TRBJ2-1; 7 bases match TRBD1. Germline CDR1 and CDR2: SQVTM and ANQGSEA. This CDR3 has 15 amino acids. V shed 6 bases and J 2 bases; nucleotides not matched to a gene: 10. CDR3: CSVTLEGATYNEQFF. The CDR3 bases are TGCAGCGTGACCCTAGAGGGGGCGACCTACAATGAGCAGTTCTTC.

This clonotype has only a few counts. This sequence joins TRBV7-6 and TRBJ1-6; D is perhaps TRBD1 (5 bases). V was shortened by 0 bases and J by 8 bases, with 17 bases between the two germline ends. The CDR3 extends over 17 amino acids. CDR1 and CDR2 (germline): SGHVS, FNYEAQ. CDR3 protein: CASSLAIVVGDYSPLHF. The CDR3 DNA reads TGTGCCAGCAGCTTAGCAATAGTCGTCGGGGACTATTCACCCCTCCACTTT.